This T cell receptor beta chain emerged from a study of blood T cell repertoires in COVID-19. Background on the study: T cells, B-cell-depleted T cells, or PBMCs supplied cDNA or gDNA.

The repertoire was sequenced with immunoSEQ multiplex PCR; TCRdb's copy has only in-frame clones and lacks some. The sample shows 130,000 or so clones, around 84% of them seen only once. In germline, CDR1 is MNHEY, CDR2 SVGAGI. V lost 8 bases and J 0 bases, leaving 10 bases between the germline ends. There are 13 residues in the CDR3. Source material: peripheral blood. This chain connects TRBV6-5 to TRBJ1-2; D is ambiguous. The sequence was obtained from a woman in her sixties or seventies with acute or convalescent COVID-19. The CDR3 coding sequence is TGTGCCAGCCGAAGAGGAGCTAACTATGGCTACACCTTC. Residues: CASRRGANYGYTF.